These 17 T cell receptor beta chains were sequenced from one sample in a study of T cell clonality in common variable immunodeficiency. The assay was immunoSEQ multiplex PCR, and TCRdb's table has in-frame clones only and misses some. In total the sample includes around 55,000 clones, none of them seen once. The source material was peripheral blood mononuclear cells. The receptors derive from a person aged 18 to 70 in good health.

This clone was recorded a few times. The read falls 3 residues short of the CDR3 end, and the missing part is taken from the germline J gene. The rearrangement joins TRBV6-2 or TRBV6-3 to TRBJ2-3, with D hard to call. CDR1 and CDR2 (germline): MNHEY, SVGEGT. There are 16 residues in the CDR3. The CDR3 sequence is CASSNKHPQVQETQYF. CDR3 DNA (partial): TGTGCCAGCAGCAATAAGCATCCTCAGGTCCAAGAGACG.

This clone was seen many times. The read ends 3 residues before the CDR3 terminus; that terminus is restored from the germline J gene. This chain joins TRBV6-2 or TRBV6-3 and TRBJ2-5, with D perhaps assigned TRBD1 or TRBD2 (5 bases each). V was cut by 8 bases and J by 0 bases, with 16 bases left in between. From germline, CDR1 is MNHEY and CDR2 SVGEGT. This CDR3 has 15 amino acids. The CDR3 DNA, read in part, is TGTGCCAGCGAACGGGTTAGAGGGGACCAAGAGACC. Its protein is CASERVRGDQET. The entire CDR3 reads CASERVRGDQETQYF.

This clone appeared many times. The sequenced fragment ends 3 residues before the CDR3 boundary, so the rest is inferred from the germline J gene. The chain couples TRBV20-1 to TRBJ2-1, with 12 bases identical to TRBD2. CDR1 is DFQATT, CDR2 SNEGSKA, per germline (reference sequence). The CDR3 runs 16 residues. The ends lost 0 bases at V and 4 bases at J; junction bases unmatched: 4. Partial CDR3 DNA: TGCAGTGCTAGAGAACGACTAGCGGGAGTTTACAATGAG. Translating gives CSARERLAGVYNE. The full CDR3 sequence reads CSARERLAGVYNEQFF.

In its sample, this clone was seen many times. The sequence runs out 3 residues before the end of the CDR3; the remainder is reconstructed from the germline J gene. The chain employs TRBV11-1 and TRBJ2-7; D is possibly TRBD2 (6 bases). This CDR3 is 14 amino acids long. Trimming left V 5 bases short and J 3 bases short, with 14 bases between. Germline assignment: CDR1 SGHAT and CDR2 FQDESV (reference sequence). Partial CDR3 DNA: TGTGCCAGCAGCCCTATATTGGAGGGCTACGAG. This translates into CASSPILEGYE. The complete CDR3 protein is CASSPILEGYEQYF.

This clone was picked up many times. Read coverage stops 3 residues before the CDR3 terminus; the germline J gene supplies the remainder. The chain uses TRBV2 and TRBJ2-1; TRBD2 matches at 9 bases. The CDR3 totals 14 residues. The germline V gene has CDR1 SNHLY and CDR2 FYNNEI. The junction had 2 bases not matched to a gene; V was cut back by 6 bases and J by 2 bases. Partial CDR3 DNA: TGTGCCAGCAGGGAGCGGGAGGCCTACAATGAG. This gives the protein CASREREAYNE. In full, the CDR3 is CASREREAYNEQFF.

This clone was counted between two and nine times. The CDR3: CASSIRSGEHYGYTF. The sequenced part of the CDR3 DNA is TGTGCCAGTAGTATTCGTTCAGGGGAGCACTATGGC. V usage is TRBV19 and J usage is TRBJ1-2, with D perhaps TRBD1 (6 bases). The CDR3 end falls 3 residues outside the read, so it is completed with the germline J gene. With 3 bases removed from V and 3 bases from J, the gap between germline ends came to 14 bases. This CDR3 has 15 residues. The germline gives CDR1 LNHDA, CDR2 SQIVND (reference sequence).

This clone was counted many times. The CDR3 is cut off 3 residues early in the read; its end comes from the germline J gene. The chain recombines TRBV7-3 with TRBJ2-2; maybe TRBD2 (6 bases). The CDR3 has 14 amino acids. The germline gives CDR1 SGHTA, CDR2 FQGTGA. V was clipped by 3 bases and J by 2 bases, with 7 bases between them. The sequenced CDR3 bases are TGTGCCAGCAGCTTTAGCGGAAACACCGGGGAG. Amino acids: CASSFSGNTGE. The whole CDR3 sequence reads CASSFSGNTGELFF.

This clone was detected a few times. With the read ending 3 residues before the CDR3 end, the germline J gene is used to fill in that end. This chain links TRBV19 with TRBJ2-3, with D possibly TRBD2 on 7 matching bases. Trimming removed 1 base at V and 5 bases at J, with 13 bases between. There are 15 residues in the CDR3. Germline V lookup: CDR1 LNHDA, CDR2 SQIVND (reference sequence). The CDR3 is CASSIGGGAGDTQYF. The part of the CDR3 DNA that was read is TGTGCCAGTAGTATAGGAGGGGGGGCCGGAGATACG. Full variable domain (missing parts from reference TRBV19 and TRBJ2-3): DGGITQSPKYLFRKEGQNVTLSCEQNLNHDAMYWYRQDPGQGLRLIYYSQIVNDFQKGDIAEGYSVSREKKESFPLTVTSAQKNPTAFYLCASSIGGGAGDTQYFGPGTRLTVL.

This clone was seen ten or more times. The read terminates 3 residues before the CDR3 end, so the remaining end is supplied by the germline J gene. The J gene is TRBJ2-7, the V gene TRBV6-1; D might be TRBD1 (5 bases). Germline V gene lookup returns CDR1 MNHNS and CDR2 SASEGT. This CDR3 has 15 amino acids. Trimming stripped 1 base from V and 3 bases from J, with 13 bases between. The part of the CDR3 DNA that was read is TGTGCCAGCAGTGAAGAATTGGCAGGGCTCTACGAG. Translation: CASSEELAGLYE. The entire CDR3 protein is CASSEELAGLYEQYF.

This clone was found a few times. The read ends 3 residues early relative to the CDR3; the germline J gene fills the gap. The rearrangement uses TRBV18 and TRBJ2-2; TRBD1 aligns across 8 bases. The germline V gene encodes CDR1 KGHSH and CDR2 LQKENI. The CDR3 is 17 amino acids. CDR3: CASSPPNRGTTNEKLFF. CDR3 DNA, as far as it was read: TGTGCCAGCTCACCACCGAACAGGGGGACAACTAATGAAAAG. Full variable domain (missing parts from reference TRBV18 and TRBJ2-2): NAGVMQNPRHLVRRRGQEARLRCSPMKGHSHVYWYRQLPEEGLKFMVYLQKENIIDESGMPKERFSAEFPKEGPSILRIQQVVRGDSAAYFCASSPPNRGTTNEKLFFGEGSRLTVL.

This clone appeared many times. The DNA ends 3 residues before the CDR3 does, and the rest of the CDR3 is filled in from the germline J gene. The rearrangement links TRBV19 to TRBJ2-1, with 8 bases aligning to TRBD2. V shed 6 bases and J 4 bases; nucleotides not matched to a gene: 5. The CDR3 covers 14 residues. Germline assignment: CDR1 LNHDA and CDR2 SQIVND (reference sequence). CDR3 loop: CASSRAGGYNEQFF. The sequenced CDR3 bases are TGTGCCAGTAGCCGGGCGGGGGGATACAATGAG.

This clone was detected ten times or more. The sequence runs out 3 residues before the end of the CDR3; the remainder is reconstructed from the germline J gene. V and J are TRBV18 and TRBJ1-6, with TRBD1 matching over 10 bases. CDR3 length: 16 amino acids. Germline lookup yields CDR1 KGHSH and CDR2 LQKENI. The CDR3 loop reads CASSLGRDRGPWPLHF. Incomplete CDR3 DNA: TGTGCCAGCTCACTTGGGCGGGACAGGGGTCCCTGGCCC.

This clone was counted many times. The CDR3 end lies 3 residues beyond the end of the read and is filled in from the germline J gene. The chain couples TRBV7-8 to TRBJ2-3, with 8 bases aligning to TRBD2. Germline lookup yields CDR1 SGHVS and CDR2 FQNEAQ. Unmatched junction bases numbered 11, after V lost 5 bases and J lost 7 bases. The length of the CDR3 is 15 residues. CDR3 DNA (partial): TGTGCCAGCAGCCCAAGAGCGGGAGATGAAAATACG. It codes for CASSPRAGDENT. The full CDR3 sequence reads CASSPRAGDENTQYF.

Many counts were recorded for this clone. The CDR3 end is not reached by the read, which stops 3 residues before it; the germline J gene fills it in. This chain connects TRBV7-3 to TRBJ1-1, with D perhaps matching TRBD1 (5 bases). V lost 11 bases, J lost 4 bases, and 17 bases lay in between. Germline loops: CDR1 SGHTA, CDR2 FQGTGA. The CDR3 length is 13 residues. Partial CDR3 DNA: TGTGCCCACCCCGGGACTAAGGTCACTGAA. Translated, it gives CAHPGTKVTE. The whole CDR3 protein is CAHPGTKVTEAFF.

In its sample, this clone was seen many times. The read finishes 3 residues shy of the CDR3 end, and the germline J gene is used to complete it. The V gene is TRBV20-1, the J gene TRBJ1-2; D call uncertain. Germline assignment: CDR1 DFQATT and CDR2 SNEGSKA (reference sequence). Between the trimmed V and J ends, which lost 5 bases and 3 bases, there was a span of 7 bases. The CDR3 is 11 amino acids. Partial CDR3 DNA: TGCAGTGCTTATGCGGACTATGGC. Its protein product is CSAYADYG. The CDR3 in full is CSAYADYGYTF.

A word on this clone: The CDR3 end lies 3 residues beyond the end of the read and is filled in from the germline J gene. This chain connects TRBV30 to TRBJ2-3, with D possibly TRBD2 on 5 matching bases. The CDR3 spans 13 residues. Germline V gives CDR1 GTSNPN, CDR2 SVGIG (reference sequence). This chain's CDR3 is CAWSPTSQETQYF. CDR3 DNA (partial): TGTGCCTGGAGTCCAACTAGTCAAGAGACG.

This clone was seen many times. The CDR3 loop reads CASSLSGSYNEQFF. The sequenced part of the CDR3 DNA is TGTGCCAGCAGCTTATCCGGCTCCTACAATGAG. The chain combines TRBV7-3 with TRBJ2-1, with D uncertain. The CDR3 extends 3 residues past the end of the read, so its final part is completed from the germline J gene. CDR1 SGHTA and CDR2 FQGTGA come from the germline V gene. V lost 2 bases and J 0 bases, leaving 5 bases between the germline ends. CDR3 length: 14 residues.